These 4 T cell receptor beta chains were all obtained from the same sample, sequenced in a study of post-analysis software for immune sequencing data. Findings and limits, study-wide: Roughly 5 TRBV segments were significantly more frequent in patients than in controls. TRBV5-6, TRBV5-1 and TRBV20-1 were among these segments.

Their target antigens are unknown. TCR beta cDNA libraries had unique molecular identifiers. TCRdb re-analysed the PCR reads in MiXCR, keeping a single row per CDR3 protein. The sample carries some 240,000 distinct CDR3 sequences, 35% to 45% recorded once. Sequences were obtained from blood. These receptors all come from a girl aged 10 to 17 with multiple sclerosis.

This clonotype was counted only a few times. A much larger clone sits a single nucleotide away, making a read error possible. This rearrangement joins TRBV20-1 to TRBJ2-1; tentatively, D is TRBD2 (6 bases). The J call may be in error: the DNA end matches TRBJ2-7 better. CDR1 is DFQATT, CDR2 SNEGSKA, per germline (reference sequence). The CDR3 contains 14 residues. The CDR3 protein is CSAPGETSYNEQYF. The DNA of the CDR3 is TGCAGTGCGCCGGGGGAGACCTCCTACAATGAGCAGTACTTC.

Concerning this clonotype: One end of the junction is discordant with germline, which a read error may explain. This chain joins TRBV2 and TRBJ2-5; the match to TRBD1 covers 10 bases. The end of the DNA aligns better with TRBJ2-7, so the J call may be wrong. The CDR3 length is 16 residues. CDR1 is SNHLY and CDR2 is FYNNEI in the germline V gene. CDR3 loop: CASRDSGQGRIGEQYF. The DNA for the CDR3 is TGTGCTAGCAGGGACTCGGGACAGGGGCGGATCGGCGAGCAGTACTTC.

This clonotype occurred a few times. The chain couples TRBV29-1 to TRBJ1-3; D remains ambiguous. V was pared by 5 bases and J by 4 bases, with 12 bases between. The CDR3 length is 13 residues. Germline V gives CDR1 SQVTM, CDR2 ANQGSEA. The CDR3 DNA reads as TGCAGCGTTCAGGATTACCGAGGAAACACCATATATTTT. Translating gives CSVQDYRGNTIYF.

The chain combines TRBV20-1 with TRBJ2-1; TRBD2 aligns across 8 bases. The CDR3 has 13 amino acids. Germline-derived CDR1 and CDR2 are DFQATT and SNEGSKA (reference sequence). The CDR3 sequence is CGLTSATYNEQFF. The CDR3 DNA reads TGCGGACTGACTAGCGCCACCTACAATGAGCAGTTCTTC.